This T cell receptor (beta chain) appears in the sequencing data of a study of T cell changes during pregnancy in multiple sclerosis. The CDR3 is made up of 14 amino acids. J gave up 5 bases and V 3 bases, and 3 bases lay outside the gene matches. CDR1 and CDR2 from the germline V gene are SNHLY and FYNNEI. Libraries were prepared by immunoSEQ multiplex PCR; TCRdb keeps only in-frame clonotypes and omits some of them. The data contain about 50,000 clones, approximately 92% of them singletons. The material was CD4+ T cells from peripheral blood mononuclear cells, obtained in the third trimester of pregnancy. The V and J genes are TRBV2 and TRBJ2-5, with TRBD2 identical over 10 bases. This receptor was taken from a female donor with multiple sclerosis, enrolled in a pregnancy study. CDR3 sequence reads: CASSDLLAGETQYF. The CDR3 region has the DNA TGTGCCAGCAGTGACCTACTAGCGGGGGAGACCCAGTACTTC.